This T cell receptor beta chain was identified in a study of radiotherapy plus CTLA-4 blockade in lung cancer. Study as a whole: Disease control reached more than 30%, with objective responses in approximately 17%.

Some clones are missing from TCRdb's copy, which holds only in-frame ones; the method was immunoSEQ multiplex PCR. Among some 70,000 clones, approximately 82% were seen once, and the ten largest hold less than 5%. Patients with chemo-refractory metastatic non-small-cell lung cancer received focal radiation plus CTLA-4 blockade with ipilimumab. This clone has more than one count but fewer than ten. The antigen is not known. Overall study findings and caveats: The study found tumor-derived TCR clones expanded in blood after radiotherapy plus ipilimumab.

The sample was peripheral blood, taken from a patient treated with radiotherapy plus ipilimumab. The TCR sequence derives from a human donor with non-small cell lung cancer who had a partial response to radiotherapy plus ipilimumab.

CDR3 sequence: CASSPQVGRVGTGELFF. The CDR3 DNA reads as TGTGCCAGCAGTCCCCAGGTGGGGAGGGTAGGCACCGGGGAGCTGTTTTTT. This chain joins TRBV28 and TRBJ2-2; 7 bases align to TRBD2. Trimming cost V 5 bases and J 4 bases; bases outside gene matches: 13. The CDR3 extends over 17 amino acids. In germline, CDR1 is MDHEN, CDR2 SYDVKM.